The 7 T cell receptor beta chains presented below share a single source sample, sequenced in a study of cytomegalovirus exposure and HLA in healthy donors. It was with 60 Vbeta and 13 Jbeta primers that the PCR ran. Sequencing was performed with immunoSEQ multiplex PCR; in TCRdb, only in-frame clones are kept and a portion is missing. The table has a few hundred thousand clones, about 83% seen once. The sequenced sample consisted of PBMCs. These TCRs come from a man aged 40-49 years in good health and CMV-seronegative.

This clone came up once. The gene calls are TRBV18 and TRBJ1-2; no firm D call. CDR1 and CDR2 from the germline V gene are KGHSH and LQKENI. The CDR3 is 12 residues long. Trimming took off 3 bases at V and 8 bases at J, with 10 bases between the two ends. The CDR3 DNA follows: TGTGCCAGCTCACCCCCCCTTCGGGGCTACACCTTC. Translated: CASSPPLRGYTF.

There are a few counts of this clone. The V and J genes are TRBV6-1 and TRBJ1-2; unclear D gene. Germline assignment: CDR1 MNHNS and CDR2 SASEGT. The CDR3 is made up of 11 amino acids. V lost 7 bases and J 7 bases, leaving 10 bases between the germline ends. CDR3 in amino acids: CASNQAGGYTF. In DNA, the CDR3 is TGTGCCAGCAACCAAGCGGGTGGCTACACCTTC.

This clone is a singleton in its sample. The chain recombines TRBV2 with TRBJ2-2; unclear D gene. This CDR3 is 13 amino acids long. The ends were cut back, 4 bases at V and 6 bases at J, with 9 bases in the middle. CDR1 is SNHLY, CDR2 FYNNEI, per germline. CDR3 loop: CASSGLVSGELFF. CDR3 DNA sequence: TGTGCCAGCAGTGGGTTAGTCTCCGGGGAGCTGTTTTTT.

The rearrangement links TRBV5-1 to TRBJ2-2; 7 bases match TRBD1. Germline V gene sequence: CDR1 SGHRS, CDR2 YFSETQ. V dropped 2 bases and J dropped 2; count of bases not matched to a gene: 3. The CDR3 loop spans 15 amino acids. CDR3 DNA sequence: TGCGCCAGCAGCTTTGACAGGGTTAACACCGGGGAGCTGTTTTTT. This codes for CASSFDRVNTGELFF.

The chain links TRBV18 to TRBJ1-3; 7 nucleotides line up with TRBD1. Germline V CDR1 and CDR2: KGHSH, LQKENI. The CDR3 consists of 19 residues. V was pared by 5 bases and J by 0 bases, with 16 bases of the junction left unmatched. The chain's CDR3 is CASSKDRRDSLLSGNTIYF. CDR3 DNA sequence: TGTGCCAGCTCAAAAGATCGCCGGGACAGTCTCCTCTCTGGAAACACCATATATTTT.

The V call is TRBV7-2, the J call TRBJ2-1; a possible D gene is TRBD1 (5 bases). The CDR3 consists of 15 residues. CDR1 is SGHTA, CDR2 FQGNSA, per germline. Trimming shortened V by 1 base and J by 0 bases, and 7 bases separated the two germline ends. The chain's CDR3 is CASSLGQGSYNEQFF. The DNA for the CDR3 is TGTGCCAGCAGCTTAGGGCAGGGCTCCTACAATGAGCAGTTCTTC.

V gene TRBV9 combines with J gene TRBJ1-1, with D perhaps TRBD1 (6 bases). Between the trimmed V and J ends, which lost 6 bases and 0 bases, there was a span of 15 bases. CDR3 length: 15 residues. Germline CDR1 SGDLS, CDR2 YYNGEE. CDR3 in amino acids: CASNKGGGMNTEAFF. The CDR3 nucleotides read TGTGCCAGCAACAAAGGGGGGGGGATGAACACTGAAGCTTTCTTT.